This T cell receptor beta chain was retrieved from a study of technical replicates of blood from a few donors. The CDR3 has 16 residues. From germline, CDR1 is SGHKS and CDR2 YYEKEE (reference sequence). Trimming took off 4 bases at V and 2 bases at J, with 19 bases between the two ends. Produced via immunoSEQ multiplex PCR; TCRdb's table is partial and in-frame only. The sample includes roughly 80,000 clones, 93% of them seen just once. The TCR sequence derives from a human donor in good health. The chain carries TRBV5-5 and TRBJ2-7; D might be TRBD2 (6 bases). The sequencing sample was made of T cells isolated from PBMCs. CDR3 DNA sequence: TGTGCCAGCAGCCCCTCGGGCGGAGGGAGCACCTACGAGCAGTACTTC. Residues: CASSPSGGGSTYEQYF. The complete variable domain, with remaining parts taken from reference TRBV5-5 and TRBJ2-7, reads DAGVTQSPTHLIKTRGQQVTLRCSPISGHKSVSWYQQVLGQGPQFIFQYYEKEERGRGNFPDRFSARQFPNYSSELNVNALLLGDSALYLCASSPSGGGSTYEQYFGPGTRLTVT.